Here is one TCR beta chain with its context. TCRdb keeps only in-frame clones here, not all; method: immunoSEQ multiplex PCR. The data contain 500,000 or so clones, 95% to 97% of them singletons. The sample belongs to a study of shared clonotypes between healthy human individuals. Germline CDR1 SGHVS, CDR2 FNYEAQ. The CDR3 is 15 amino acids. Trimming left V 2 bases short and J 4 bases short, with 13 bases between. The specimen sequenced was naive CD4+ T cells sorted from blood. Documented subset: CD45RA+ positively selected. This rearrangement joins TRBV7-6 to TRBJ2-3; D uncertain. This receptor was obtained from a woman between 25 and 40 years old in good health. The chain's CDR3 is CASSLLEPGSDTQYF. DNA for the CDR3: TGTGCCAGCAGCTTACTTGAGCCTGGATCAGATACGCAGTATTTT.